The 15 T cell receptor beta chains below were found in one sample sequenced in a study of T cells after yellow fever vaccination. TCRdb re-called the 5' RACE reads through MiXCR, storing one row per CDR3 protein. The sample lists about 580,000 distinct CDR3 sequences; around a sixth were seen once. The sequencing used PBMCs, collected 4 to 5 days after the first yellow fever vaccination. All receptors derive from a man younger than 30 who received the YFV17D yellow fever vaccine.

The V call is TRBV6-6, the J call TRBJ2-3; the D is unclear. The CDR3 loop spans 12 amino acids. V dropped 8 bases and J dropped 3 bases, with 9 bases sitting between them. Germline V gives CDR1 MNHNY, CDR2 SVGAGI (reference sequence). CDR3 bases: TGTGCCAGCTCACCAGAAACAGATACGCAGTATTTT. Residues: CASSPETDTQYF.

The J gene is TRBJ2-3, the V gene TRBV10-2; 8 bases are a match to TRBD2. Germline V lookup: CDR1 WSHSY, CDR2 SAAADI. CDR3 size: 15 residues. The V gene end was trimmed by 7 bases and the J gene end by 4 bases; junction bases not matched to a gene: 10. The CDR3 DNA is TGCGCCAGCATGCCTAACGGGGGGGTGGCAGATACGCAGTATTTT. Amino acid sequence: CASMPNGGVADTQYF.

The J gene is TRBJ1-1, the V gene TRBV15; D not certain. From germline, CDR1 is LNHNV and CDR2 YYDKDF (reference sequence). The CDR3 sequence is 14 residues long. V was clipped by 5 bases and J by 3 bases, with 13 bases between them. The CDR3 spells CATSSQDWDTEAFF. CDR3 in DNA: TGTGCCACCAGCTCTCAAGACTGGGACACTGAAGCTTTCTTT.

This chain links TRBV7-8 with TRBJ2-6, with a tentative D call TRBD1 (5 bases). Germline lookup yields CDR1 SGHVS and CDR2 FQNEAQ. This CDR3 is 15 amino acids long. V was shortened by 5 bases and J by 2 bases, with 10 bases between the two germline ends. CDR3 nucleotides: TGTGCCAGCAGCGTAGGGGCCCCTGGGGCCAACGTCCTGACTTTC. This translates into CASSVGAPGANVLTF.

The rearrangement uses TRBV28 and TRBJ1-6; unclear D gene. Germline V gene sequence: CDR1 MDHEN, CDR2 SYDVKM. V shed 2 bases and J shed 7 bases, with 12 bases lying between them. This CDR3 contains 15 residues. The chain's CDR3 is CASSLPAGLNSPLHF. CDR3 bases: TGTGCCAGCAGTTTACCGGCCGGCCTGAATTCACCCCTCCACTTT.

The genes are TRBV12-3 or TRBV12-4 and TRBJ2-5, with 7 bases that match TRBD2. V dropped 1 base and J dropped 4; count of bases not matched to a gene: 9. This CDR3 has 16 residues. This chain's CDR3 is CASSLEGGGVRETQYF. The CDR3 bases are TGTGCCAGCAGTTTAGAGGGCGGGGGTGTAAGAGAGACCCAGTACTTC.

This clonotype was detected only a few times. The chain is built from TRBV29-1 and TRBJ2-3; D unclear. V lost 1 base to trimming and J lost 6 bases, with 11 bases between them. CDR1 is SQVTM and CDR2 is ANQGSEA in the germline V gene. The CDR3 loop spans 13 amino acids. The CDR3 coding sequence is TGCAGCGTTGAAGGGGGTCCCAGGGATACGCAGTATTTT. It codes for CSVEGGPRDTQYF.

This clonotype has just a few counts. CDR3 region: CASRLDQPQHF. The DNA of the CDR3 is TGTGCCAGCAGGCTCGATCAGCCCCAGCATTTT. The rearrangement links TRBV6-6 to TRBJ1-5; unclear D gene. The CDR3 spans 11 residues. Germline V gives CDR1 MNHNY, CDR2 SVGAGI (reference sequence). V was clipped by 6 bases and J by 5 bases, with 5 bases between them.

A remark on this clonotype: With a much larger clone just one base away, this may be a read error. The rearrangement links TRBV6-1 to TRBJ2-2, with 14 bases fitting TRBD2. CDR1 and CDR2 (germline): MNHNS, SASEGT. V was clipped by 4 bases and J by 6 bases; unmatched bases: 1. The CDR3 is 15 amino acids. CDR3 amino acids: CASSGLAGGPGELFF. The DNA for the CDR3 is TGTGCCAGCAGTGGACTAGCGGGGGGGCCCGGGGAGCTGTTTTTT.

This clonotype appeared a few times. This chain links TRBV12-3 or TRBV12-4 with TRBJ2-7; D uncertain. The CDR3 sequence is 15 residues long. Trimming removed 3 bases at V and 0 bases at J, with 12 bases between. CDR3 in DNA: TGTGCCAGCAGTTTTCGGACCGCCGTCTCCTACGAGCAGTACTTC. Protein sequence: CASSFRTAVSYEQYF.

The chain couples TRBV5-1 to TRBJ2-3; 10 bases line up with TRBD1. The V gene end was trimmed by 7 bases and the J gene end by 2 bases; junction bases not matched to a gene: 7. CDR1 and CDR2 from the germline V gene are SGHRS and YFSETQ. This CDR3 spans 15 amino acids. CDR3 residues: CASFRDRGSTDTQYF. CDR3 in DNA: TGCGCCAGCTTCCGGGACAGGGGTTCCACAGATACGCAGTATTTT.

With regard to this clonotype: Without the conserved terminal phenylalanine or tryptophan, this CDR3 likely stems from a read error. The chain has TRBV9 and TRBJ1-1, with D unresolved. The germline CDR1 and CDR2 sequences are SGDLS and YYNGEE. This CDR3 contains 14 residues. Trimming took 3 bases from V and 3 from J, leaving 12 bases between them. CDR3 in DNA: TGTGCCAGCAGCGCCGGACCCACCGACACTGAAGCTTTCTCT. This encodes CASSAGPTDTEAFS.

V usage is TRBV4-2 and J usage is TRBJ1-6, with 8 bases identical to TRBD1. CDR1 and CDR2 from the germline V gene are LGHNA and YNFKEQ. This CDR3 spans 18 amino acids. J was trimmed by 8 bases and V by 4 bases; bases with no gene match: 16. The CDR3 DNA reads as TGTGCCAGCAGCCTGGAGGGGCGCAGGGGGCGTCCCCATTCACCCCTCCACTTT. The encoded protein is CASSLEGRRGRPHSPLHF.

This clonotype was detected a few times. This sequence joins TRBV10-3 and TRBJ2-1, with 9 bases fitting TRBD2. CDR3 size: 15 residues. Unmatched junction bases numbered 14, after V lost 10 bases and J lost 7 bases. Germline values: CDR1 ENHRY, CDR2 SYGVKD. The CDR3 DNA reads TGTGCCACAGCGAACGGAGCGGGGGGCCCAAATGAGCAGTTCTTC. Its protein product is CATANGAGGPNEQFF.

V is TRBV4-1 and J is TRBJ1-5, with TRBD1 matching over 9 bases. The germline V gene encodes CDR1 MGHRA and CDR2 YSYEKL. V lost 5 bases and J lost 7; bases outside the gene matches: 9. The CDR3 consists of 15 residues. The CDR3 DNA reads TGCGCCAGCAGCTTTGATGGACAGGGGAGCCAGCCCCAGCATTTT. Protein: CASSFDGQGSQPQHF.